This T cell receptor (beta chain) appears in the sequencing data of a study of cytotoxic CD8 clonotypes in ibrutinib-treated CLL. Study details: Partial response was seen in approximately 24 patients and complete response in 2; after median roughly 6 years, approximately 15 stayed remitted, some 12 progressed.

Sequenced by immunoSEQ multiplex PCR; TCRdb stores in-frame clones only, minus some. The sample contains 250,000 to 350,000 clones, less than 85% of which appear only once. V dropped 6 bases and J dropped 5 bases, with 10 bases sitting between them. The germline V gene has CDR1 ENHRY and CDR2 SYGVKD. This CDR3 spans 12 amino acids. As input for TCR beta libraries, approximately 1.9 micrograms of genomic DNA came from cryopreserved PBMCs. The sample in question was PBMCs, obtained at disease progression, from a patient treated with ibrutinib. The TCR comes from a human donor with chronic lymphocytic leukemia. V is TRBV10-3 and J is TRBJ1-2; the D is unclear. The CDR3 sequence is CAISTDGYGYTF. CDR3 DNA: TGTGCCATCAGCACTGACGGATATGGCTACACCTTC.